The 25 T cell receptor beta chains presented below share a single source sample, sequenced in a study of T cells in Graves' hyperthyroidism and ophthalmopathy. RNA transcripts yielded amplified TCR beta CDR3 regions. Researchers ran a first-round RT-PCR on the TCR CDR3 using the HTBI primer set. TCRdb re-called the multiplex PCR reads with MiXCR, one entry per CDR3 protein. The data contain hundreds of thousands of distinct CDR3 sequences, over 10% of them seen just once; the ten biggest clones take up around 9.2%. The sample comprised blood. All receptors come from a woman aged 18-35 years with Graves' hyperthyroidism.

This clonotype was seen at least ten times. V gene TRBV3-1 combines with J gene TRBJ1-2; 7 bases fit TRBD1. The CDR3 is made up of 14 amino acids. With 1 base clipped from V and 8 bases from J, the junction kept 7 bases outside the gene matches. Germline V CDR1 and CDR2: LGHDT, YNNKEL (reference sequence). This CDR3 reads CASSQVEGAGGYTF. For the CDR3, the DNA is TGTGCCAGCAGCCAAGTTGAGGGGGCGGGAGGCTACACCTTC. Full variable domain (remainder filled in from reference TRBV3-1 and TRBJ1-2): DTAVSQTPKYLVTQMGNDKSIKCEQNLGHDTMYWYKQDSKKFLKIMFSYNNKELIINETVPNRFSPKSPDKAHLNLHINSLELGDSAVYFCASSQVEGAGGYTFGSGTRLTVV.

This chain uses TRBV2 with TRBJ2-5; 9 nucleotides align to TRBD1. V was clipped by 6 bases and J by 4 bases; unmatched bases: 6. Germline loops: CDR1 SNHLY, CDR2 FYNNEI. The CDR3 length is 14 residues. CDR3 nucleotides: TGTGCCAGCAGCAAACAGGGGGCTGGAGAGACCCAGTACTTC. Translating gives CASSKQGAGETQYF.

This clonotype was seen ten or more times. The CDR3 coding sequence is TGTGCCAGTGACAGGGCAAGTCCCTATGGCTACACCTTC. Its translation is CASDRASPYGYTF. The chain combines TRBV2 with TRBJ1-2, with TRBD1 identical over 7 bases. The CDR3 has 13 residues. The trim removed 9 bases at V and 4 bases at J, leaving 8 bases unmatched. Germline lookup yields CDR1 SNHLY and CDR2 FYNNEI.

In its sample, this clonotype was seen many times. V is TRBV6-1 and J is TRBJ2-5, with TRBD2 matching 8 bases. V dropped 8 bases and J dropped 0; count of bases not matched to a gene: 5. This CDR3 is 14 amino acids long. Germline V CDR1 and CDR2: MNHNS, SASEGT. For the CDR3, the DNA is TGTGCCAGCGGTATAGCGGGGAACCAAGAGACCCAGTACTTC. Translation: CASGIAGNQETQYF.

This clonotype has a count of ten or more. The rearrangement uses TRBV6-2 or TRBV6-3 and TRBJ1-1; no clear D. V was trimmed by 4 bases and J by 4 bases, leaving 13 bases between them. The CDR3 is 14 residues long. Germline V gene data show CDR1 as MNHEY and CDR2 as SVGEGT. The CDR3 protein is CASSLSRRTTEAFF. The CDR3 DNA reads TGTGCCAGCAGTTTGAGCCGGCGGACCACTGAAGCTTTCTTT.

This clonotype was picked up many times. This sequence joins TRBV3-1 and TRBJ2-3; D perhaps matches TRBD1 (5 bases). The CDR3 loop spans 14 amino acids. The V end lost 4 bases, the J end lost 3 bases, and 11 bases lay between the germline ends. The germline V gene has CDR1 LGHDT and CDR2 YNNKEL (reference sequence). The CDR3 spells CASSRGQETDTQYF. In DNA, the CDR3 is TGTGCCAGCAGCCGAGGACAAGAGACAGATACGCAGTATTTT.

This clonotype appeared many times. The chain is built from TRBV28 and TRBJ1-5, with TRBD1 matching over 8 bases. CDR1 and CDR2 from the germline V gene are MDHEN and SYDVKM. The CDR3 totals 13 residues. With 6 bases clipped from V and 7 bases from J, the junction kept 5 bases outside the gene matches. CDR3 nucleotides: TGTGCCAGCAGGGACAGGGTAGAACAGCCCCAGCATTTT. Protein product: CASRDRVEQPQHF.

This rearrangement joins TRBV6-1 to TRBJ1-3, with 9 nucleotides matching TRBD1. CDR1 is MNHNS and CDR2 is SASEGT in the germline V gene. This CDR3 has 19 amino acids. V dropped 0 bases and J dropped 1; count of bases not matched to a gene: 10. For the CDR3, the DNA is TGTGCCAGCAGTGAAGCGCCCTTCCTGGACAGGGGTTCTGGAAACACCATATATTTT. Its protein product is CASSEAPFLDRGSGNTIYF.

This clonotype appeared a few times. The chain couples TRBV6-4 to TRBJ2-3; D is ambiguous. V dropped 0 bases and J dropped 4 bases, with 8 bases sitting between them. Germline loops: CDR1 MRHNA, CDR2 SNTAGT. CDR3 length equals 14 residues. In DNA, the CDR3 is TGTGCCAGCAGTGACTCAGGGATCCCAGATACGCAGTATTTT. It is translated as CASSDSGIPDTQYF.

This clonotype has ten or more counts. This chain joins TRBV5-8 and TRBJ2-3; D is unresolved. V was cut by 2 bases and J by 4 bases, with 17 bases left in between. This CDR3 is built from 16 residues. Germline loops: CDR1 SGHTS, CDR2 YDEGEE. The CDR3 protein is CASSFWSSKIPDTQYF. The CDR3 nucleotides read TGTGCCAGCAGCTTTTGGAGTTCTAAGATCCCAGATACGCAGTATTTT.

This clonotype has a count of ten or more. This chain links TRBV2 with TRBJ1-2; 7 bases match TRBD1. This CDR3 has 13 amino acids. Germline lookup yields CDR1 SNHLY and CDR2 FYNNEI. J lost 1 base, V lost 10 bases, and 6 bases had no gene match. This chain's CDR3 is CATGTDLNYGYTF. The DNA for the CDR3 is TGTGCCACGGGGACAGACCTTAACTATGGCTACACCTTC.

This clonotype was seen at least ten times. The chain joins TRBV12-3 or TRBV12-4 to TRBJ1-2; D gene uncertain. V gave up 1 base and J gave up 4 bases, with 13 bases separating them. The CDR3 loop spans 15 amino acids. In DNA form, the CDR3 reads TGTGCCAGCAGTTTAGATCTTGGGAGCAGCTATGGCTACACCTTC. Its protein product is CASSLDLGSSYGYTF.

This clonotype was recorded at least ten times. This rearrangement joins TRBV9 to TRBJ1-2; D remains unclear. The V gene's germline CDR1 is SGDLS and CDR2 YYNGEE. This CDR3 is 15 amino acids long. The V and J ends lost 4 bases and 7 bases respectively, with 20 bases between them. The CDR3, as DNA: TGTGCCAGCAGCCGTAAAACGGGTGGCCCTATTGGCTACACCTTC. Encoded protein: CASSRKTGGPIGYTF.

This clonotype was seen repeatedly, ten times or more. This sequence joins TRBV12-3 or TRBV12-4 and TRBJ1-1; 8 positions match TRBD1. Trimming removed 1 base from V and 6 bases from J; junction bases left unmatched: 1. The CDR3 is made up of 13 amino acids. CDR3 DNA sequence: TGTGCCAGCAGTTTAGACAGGGGGGCTGAAGCTTTCTTT. Amino acids: CASSLDRGAEAFF.

This clonotype was observed a few times. This chain joins TRBV5-6 and TRBJ1-6; no firm D call. This CDR3 region has 15 residues. V lost 5 bases, J lost 8 bases, and 17 bases lay in between. The germline V gene encodes CDR1 SGHDT and CDR2 YYEEEE. The CDR3 here is CASSYKDILHSPLHF. CDR3 DNA: TGTGCCAGCAGTTACAAAGACATCTTACATTCACCCCTCCACTTT.

At least ten counts were recorded for this clonotype. The CDR3 is CATRSTGVMDTQYF. The CDR3 DNA follows: TGTGCCACCCGATCTACGGGAGTAATGGATACGCAGTATTTT. The chain couples TRBV24-1 to TRBJ2-3; possibly TRBD2 for D (6 bases). Per germline, CDR1 KGHDR and CDR2 SFDVKD. Trimming removed 9 bases at V and 6 bases at J, with 18 bases between. The CDR3 covers 14 residues.

This clonotype occurred many times. The rearrangement uses TRBV30 and TRBJ2-7, with D possibly being TRBD2 (5 bases). The V end was cut by 2 bases, the J end by 2 bases, with 7 bases between. Looked up from germline, CDR1 is GTSNPN and CDR2 is SVGIG (reference sequence). The length of the CDR3 is 12 residues. DNA for the CDR3: TGTGCCTGGAGTCCGGGGACCTACGAGCAGTACTTC. Amino acid sequence: CAWSPGTYEQYF. Combining the CDR3 with reference TRBV30 and TRBJ2-7 gives the whole variable domain SQTIHQWPATLVQPVGSPLSLECTVEGTSNPNLYWYRQAAGRGLQLLFYSVGIGQISSEVPQNLSASRPQDRQFILSSKKLLLSDSGFYLCAWSPGTYEQYFGPGTRLTVT.

This clonotype was observed at least ten times. The V and J genes are TRBV20-1 and TRBJ2-7; 7 nucleotides agree with TRBD2. The CDR3 loop spans 13 amino acids. V was clipped by 5 bases and J by 3 bases; unmatched bases: 7. CDR1 and CDR2 from the germline V gene are DFQATT and SNEGSKA (reference sequence). The CDR3 coding sequence is TGCAGTGCTTCTGGGGGGGGTAGCTACGAGCAGTACTTC. Translated: CSASGGGSYEQYF.

Comments on this clonotype: One end of the junction does not line up with germline, which may come from a read error. The chain carries TRBV7-9 and TRBJ2-4; no firm D call. The CDR3 runs to 15 residues. Germline V gene sequence: CDR1 SEHNR, CDR2 FQNEAQ (reference sequence). The CDR3 loop reads CASSQGQSAKNIQYF. For the CDR3, the DNA is TGCGCCAGCAGCCAAGGTCAGTCCGCCAAAAACATTCAGTACTTC.

This clonotype was observed at least ten times. The chain links TRBV29-1 to TRBJ1-2; TRBD1 is a possible D gene (6 bases). Trimming pared 3 bases from V and 4 bases from J, leaving 15 bases between. From germline, CDR1 is SQVTM and CDR2 ANQGSEA. The CDR3 is 14 amino acids. In DNA form, the CDR3 reads TGCAGCGTTGAGGTATCCGGGGGCGCCTATGGCTACACCTTC. Encoded protein: CSVEVSGGAYGYTF.

This clonotype was picked up many times. V gene TRBV5-6 combines with J gene TRBJ2-7; TRBD1 is a possible D gene (5 bases). V lost 4 bases and J 5 bases, leaving 16 bases between the germline ends. CDR3 length: 14 residues. Germline V gives CDR1 SGHDT, CDR2 YYEEEE. CDR3 nucleotides: TGTGCCAGCAGCCAACTTTTCCCGGACAACGAGCAGTACTTC. It specifies CASSQLFPDNEQYF.

This clonotype has a handful of counts. The chain recombines TRBV6-2 or TRBV6-3 with TRBJ2-2, with 12 bases that match TRBD1. Trimming took 7 bases from V and 6 from J; bases not matched to a gene: 6. CDR3 length: 15 amino acids. Germline assignment: CDR1 MNHEY and CDR2 SVGEGT. The DNA for the CDR3 is TGTGCCAGCAACAAAAGGGACAGGGGGCCCGGGGAGCTGTTTTTT. This sequence encodes CASNKRDRGPGELFF.

This clonotype was detected many times. The chain carries TRBV5-1 and TRBJ2-3; 8 positions agree with TRBD1. V lost 0 bases and J lost 2; bases outside the gene matches: 2. This CDR3 has 15 amino acids. Germline values: CDR1 SGHRS, CDR2 YFSETQ. CDR3 amino acids: CASSLAGGPTDTQYF. For the CDR3, the DNA is TGCGCCAGCAGCTTGGCAGGGGGCCCCACAGATACGCAGTATTTT.

This clonotype has at least ten counts. The rearrangement uses TRBV6-1 and TRBJ1-1; D gene ambiguous. The CDR3 spans 13 residues. The germline gives CDR1 MNHNS, CDR2 SASEGT. Trimming shortened V by 5 bases and J by 1 base, and 8 bases separated the two germline ends. In DNA form, the CDR3 reads TGTGCCAGCAGTTCCCCGGGGAACACTGAAGCTTTCTTT. Translated, it gives CASSSPGNTEAFF.

This clonotype was detected many times. V is TRBV9 and J is TRBJ1-2; possibly TRBD1 for D (5 bases). V was clipped by 0 bases and J by 2 bases, with 11 bases between them. Per germline, CDR1 SGDLS and CDR2 YYNGEE. The CDR3 extends over 15 amino acids. The CDR3 nucleotides are TGTGCCAGCAGCGTAGCTAAGACAGAAAACTATGGCTACACCTTC. Translating it yields CASSVAKTENYGYTF.